This is a list of T cell receptor beta chains from one sample in a study of blood T cell repertoires in COVID-19. This table comes from immunoSEQ multiplex PCR, and its TCRdb copy is limited to in-frame clones, with some not included. The data contain hundreds of thousands of clones, roughly 90% of them singletons. The sequencing sample was made of peripheral blood. These receptors were taken from a young man with COVID-19, enrolled during active disease. Each CDR3 is given with its conserved first and last residue. Each record gives: CDR3 length, clone size, V gene, J gene, D gene, CDR3 protein, CDR3 DNA. D genes are given only for firm matches. Rows give clone size only sometimes, using once, few, many, or a class for an expanded clone.

cdr3_length: 13
clone_size: -
v_call: TRBV6-5
j_call: TRBJ2-7
d_call: TRBD1
cdr3_aa: CASRGTGLYEQYF
cdr3_nt: TGTGCCAGCAGGGGGACAGGGCTCTACGAGCAGTACTTC

cdr3_length: 14
clone_size: -
v_call: TRBV28
j_call: TRBJ1-2
d_call: -
cdr3_aa: CASSLGAGVYGYTF
cdr3_nt: TGTGCCAGCAGTTTAGGGGCAGGGGTTTATGGCTACACCTTC

cdr3_length: 14
clone_size: -
v_call: TRBV6-5
j_call: TRBJ2-2
d_call: TRBD2
cdr3_aa: CASQREWNTGELFF
cdr3_nt: TGTGCCAGTCAGCGGGAGTGGAACACCGGGGAGCTGTTTTTT

cdr3_length: 18
clone_size: -
v_call: TRBV5-5
j_call: TRBJ2-2
d_call: TRBD1
cdr3_aa: CASRGPRDSTTNTGELFF
cdr3_nt: TGTGCCAGCAGGGGCCCCCGGGACAGCACTACGAACACCGGGGAGCTGTTTTTT

cdr3_length: 14
clone_size: -
v_call: TRBV4-1
j_call: TRBJ1-2
d_call: TRBD1
cdr3_aa: CASSQDPGQGGYTF
cdr3_nt: TGCGCCAGCAGCCAAGATCCAGGACAGGGTGGCTACACCTTC

cdr3_length: 15
clone_size: -
v_call: TRBV6-5
j_call: TRBJ2-1
d_call: TRBD1
cdr3_aa: CASSSDRALGNEQFF
cdr3_nt: TGTGCCAGCAGTTCGGACAGGGCGTTGGGGAATGAGCAGTTCTTC

cdr3_length: 14
clone_size: -
v_call: TRBV28
j_call: TRBJ2-7
d_call: TRBD1
cdr3_aa: CASTWGRGSYEQYF
cdr3_nt: TGTGCCAGCACCTGGGGCAGGGGGTCCTACGAGCAGTACTTC

cdr3_length: 16
clone_size: -
v_call: TRBV15
j_call: TRBJ2-2
d_call: -
cdr3_aa: CATSRGPGKDTGELFF
cdr3_nt: TGTGCCACCAGCAGAGGCCCGGGGAAGGACACCGGGGAGCTGTTTTTT

cdr3_length: 13
clone_size: few
v_call: TRBV25-1
j_call: TRBJ2-5
d_call: -
cdr3_aa: CASSESEFETQYF
cdr3_nt: TGTGCCAGCAGTGAATCGGAGTTTGAGACCCAGTACTTC

cdr3_length: 15
clone_size: -
v_call: TRBV11-2
j_call: TRBJ2-7
d_call: -
cdr3_aa: CASSLFGGSSYEQYF
cdr3_nt: TGTGCCAGCAGCTTATTCGGTGGGAGTTCCTACGAGCAGTACTTC

cdr3_length: 13
clone_size: -
v_call: TRBV11-2
j_call: TRBJ2-2
d_call: TRBD2
cdr3_aa: CASSPHSGGELFF
cdr3_nt: TGTGCCAGCAGCCCCCATAGCGGGGGGGAGCTGTTTTTT

cdr3_length: 13
clone_size: -
v_call: TRBV12-3/TRBV12-4
j_call: TRBJ1-5
d_call: -
cdr3_aa: CASSLTEGQPQHF
cdr3_nt: TGTGCCAGCAGTCTGACGGAGGGGCAGCCCCAGCATTTT

cdr3_length: 15
clone_size: -
v_call: TRBV14
j_call: TRBJ2-7
d_call: TRBD2
cdr3_aa: CASSQLIRGDYEQYF
cdr3_nt: TGTGCCAGCAGCCAACTGATACGGGGGGACTACGAGCAGTACTTC

cdr3_length: 17
clone_size: -
v_call: TRBV5-1
j_call: TRBJ2-5
d_call: TRBD2
cdr3_aa: CASSLGTSGTPQETQYF
cdr3_nt: TGCGCCAGCAGCTTAGGGACTAGCGGGACTCCTCAAGAGACCCAGTACTTC

cdr3_length: 15
clone_size: -
v_call: TRBV5-4
j_call: TRBJ2-1
d_call: -
cdr3_aa: CASSPQVGGRGEQFF
cdr3_nt: TGTGCCAGCAGCCCACAAGTGGGGGGAAGGGGTGAGCAGTTCTTC

cdr3_length: 15
clone_size: -
v_call: TRBV4-1
j_call: TRBJ2-1
d_call: TRBD1
cdr3_aa: CASSQGTGWGNEQFF
cdr3_nt: TGCGCCAGCAGCCAAGGGACAGGGTGGGGGAATGAGCAGTTCTTC

cdr3_length: 13
clone_size: once
v_call: TRBV30
j_call: TRBJ2-1
d_call: TRBD2
cdr3_aa: CAWREGPYNEQFF
cdr3_nt: TGTGCCTGGCGGGAGGGCCCCTACAATGAGCAGTTCTTC

cdr3_length: 10
clone_size: few
v_call: TRBV10-2
j_call: TRBJ2-1
d_call: -
cdr3_aa: CASKQREQFF
cdr3_nt: TGCGCCAGCAAGCAAAGAGAGCAGTTCTTC

cdr3_length: 14
clone_size: -
v_call: TRBV2
j_call: TRBJ1-2
d_call: TRBD1
cdr3_aa: CASSETGQHYGYTF
cdr3_nt: TGTGCCAGCAGTGAAACGGGACAGCATTATGGCTACACCTTC

cdr3_length: 15
clone_size: once
v_call: TRBV18
j_call: TRBJ2-5
d_call: TRBD1
cdr3_aa: CASSRTGGNQETQYF
cdr3_nt: TGTGCCAGCTCCCGGACAGGGGGTAACCAAGAGACCCAGTACTTC

cdr3_length: 13
clone_size: few
v_call: TRBV3-1/TRBV3-2
j_call: TRBJ1-6
d_call: -
cdr3_aa: CASSQRAGSPLHF
cdr3_nt: TGTGCCAGCAGCCAGCGGGCGGGTTCACCCCTCCACTTT

cdr3_length: 16
clone_size: once
v_call: TRBV7-9
j_call: TRBJ1-2
d_call: TRBD1
cdr3_aa: CASLPPGQGANYGYTF
cdr3_nt: TGTGCCAGCTTACCTCCGGGACAGGGGGCGAACTATGGCTACACCTTC

cdr3_length: 14
clone_size: -
v_call: TRBV9
j_call: TRBJ2-3
d_call: -
cdr3_aa: CASSVLLAEDTQYF
cdr3_nt: TGTGCCAGCAGCGTACTTCTAGCTGAAGATACGCAGTATTTT

cdr3_length: 15
clone_size: -
v_call: TRBV5-5
j_call: TRBJ2-2
d_call: -
cdr3_aa: CASSVDSYYTGELFF
cdr3_nt: TGTGCCAGCAGCGTGGACAGCTATTACACCGGGGAGCTGTTTTTT

cdr3_length: 13
clone_size: -
v_call: TRBV7-9
j_call: TRBJ1-1
d_call: -
cdr3_aa: CASSPTGNTEAFF
cdr3_nt: TGTGCCAGCAGCCCGACAGGAAACACTGAAGCTTTCTTT

cdr3_length: 14
clone_size: few
v_call: TRBV3-1/TRBV3-2
j_call: TRBJ2-1
d_call: -
cdr3_aa: CASSQAAGNNEQFF
cdr3_nt: TGTGCCAGCAGCCAAGCGGCAGGGAACAATGAGCAGTTCTTC

cdr3_length: 17
clone_size: -
v_call: TRBV5-4
j_call: TRBJ2-3
d_call: TRBD2
cdr3_aa: CASSLVGRAAGTDTQYF
cdr3_nt: TGTGCCAGCAGCTTGGTTGGGAGGGCGGCGGGCACAGATACGCAGTATTTT

cdr3_length: 17
clone_size: -
v_call: TRBV13
j_call: TRBJ2-1
d_call: TRBD2
cdr3_aa: CASSHKREDLSYNEQFF
cdr3_nt: TGTGCCAGCAGCCACAAGCGGGAGGACCTCTCCTACAATGAGCAGTTCTTC

cdr3_length: 16
clone_size: -
v_call: TRBV19
j_call: TRBJ1-5
d_call: -
cdr3_aa: CASSIELGGGNQPQHF
cdr3_nt: TGTGCCAGTAGTATAGAATTAGGGGGAGGCAATCAGCCCCAGCATTTT

cdr3_length: 17
clone_size: -
v_call: TRBV19
j_call: TRBJ2-6
d_call: TRBD1
cdr3_aa: CASSIRTGSSGANVLTF
cdr3_nt: TGTGCCAGTAGTATTCGGACAGGGAGCTCTGGGGCCAACGTCCTGACTTTC

cdr3_length: 19
clone_size: -
v_call: TRBV5-1
j_call: TRBJ2-1
d_call: TRBD2
cdr3_aa: CASSLSALWTSGNRNEQFF
cdr3_nt: TGCGCCAGCAGCTTGTCGGCACTTTGGACTAGCGGGAATCGGAATGAGCAGTTCTTC

cdr3_length: 14
clone_size: -
v_call: TRBV5-6
j_call: TRBJ1-2
d_call: -
cdr3_aa: CASSLGRDFYGYTF
cdr3_nt: TGTGCCAGCAGCTTGGGACGGGACTTTTATGGCTACACCTTC

cdr3_length: 12
clone_size: -
v_call: TRBV19
j_call: TRBJ2-7
d_call: -
cdr3_aa: CASSRSSGEQYF
cdr3_nt: TGTGCCAGTAGCAGAAGCTCGGGCGAGCAGTACTTC

cdr3_length: 17
clone_size: -
v_call: TRBV11-2
j_call: TRBJ2-1
d_call: -
cdr3_aa: CASSLVWQGTLYNEQFF
cdr3_nt: TGTGCCAGCAGCTTAGTATGGCAGGGGACCCTCTACAATGAGCAGTTCTTC

cdr3_length: 15
clone_size: -
v_call: TRBV5-1
j_call: TRBJ2-7
d_call: TRBD2
cdr3_aa: CASSLQAGVSYEQYF
cdr3_nt: TGCGCCAGCAGCCTTCAAGCGGGAGTCAGCTACGAGCAGTACTTC

cdr3_length: 15
clone_size: -
v_call: TRBV3-1/TRBV3-2
j_call: TRBJ2-5
d_call: TRBD2
cdr3_aa: CASSQGAGDQETQYF
cdr3_nt: TGTGCCAGCAGCCAAGGAGCGGGGGACCAAGAGACCCAGTACTTC

cdr3_length: 15
clone_size: -
v_call: TRBV7-9
j_call: TRBJ1-1
d_call: -
cdr3_aa: CASSYLGGRNTEAFF
cdr3_nt: TGTGCCAGCAGCTATTTAGGCGGGAGGAACACTGAAGCTTTCTTT

cdr3_length: 12
clone_size: -
v_call: TRBV7-9
j_call: TRBJ2-1
d_call: -
cdr3_aa: CASRYRENEQFF
cdr3_nt: TGTGCCAGCAGGTACAGGGAGAATGAGCAGTTCTTC

cdr3_length: 10
clone_size: -
v_call: TRBV29-1
j_call: TRBJ2-1
d_call: -
cdr3_aa: CSVPSDEQFF
cdr3_nt: TGCAGCGTCCCCAGTGATGAGCAGTTCTTC

cdr3_length: 13
clone_size: -
v_call: TRBV19
j_call: TRBJ1-2
d_call: -
cdr3_aa: CASKGLGGYGYTF
cdr3_nt: TGTGCCAGTAAGGGCCTGGGGGGATATGGCTACACCTTC

cdr3_length: 13
clone_size: -
v_call: TRBV2
j_call: TRBJ1-2
d_call: -
cdr3_aa: CASSEQANYGYTF
cdr3_nt: TGTGCCAGCAGTGAACAGGCTAACTATGGCTACACCTTC

cdr3_length: 13
clone_size: -
v_call: TRBV12-3/TRBV12-4
j_call: TRBJ2-2
d_call: -
cdr3_aa: CASSFQGSRELFF
cdr3_nt: TGTGCCAGCAGTTTTCAGGGCTCCAGGGAGCTGTTTTTT

cdr3_length: 16
clone_size: -
v_call: TRBV2
j_call: TRBJ2-7
d_call: -
cdr3_aa: CASSEGLAIGGYEQYF
cdr3_nt: TGTGCCAGCAGTGAAGGCCTAGCGATAGGTGGCTACGAGCAGTACTTC

cdr3_length: 21
clone_size: -
v_call: TRBV4-1
j_call: TRBJ2-6
d_call: TRBD1
cdr3_aa: CASSQDERDRVRAWGANVLTF
cdr3_nt: TGCGCCAGCAGCCAAGACGAACGGGACAGGGTTCGGGCTTGGGGGGCCAACGTCCTGACTTTC

cdr3_length: 15
clone_size: once
v_call: TRBV11-2
j_call: TRBJ2-3
d_call: -
cdr3_aa: CASSRPGSRADTQYF
cdr3_nt: TGTGCCAGCAGCCGACCGGGCTCCAGGGCAGATACGCAGTATTTT

cdr3_length: 13
clone_size: -
v_call: TRBV12-3/TRBV12-4
j_call: TRBJ1-5
d_call: -
cdr3_aa: CASSSRGNQPQHF
cdr3_nt: TGTGCCAGCAGTTCCAGGGGTAATCAGCCCCAGCATTTT

cdr3_length: 16
clone_size: -
v_call: TRBV7-8
j_call: TRBJ2-7
d_call: TRBD2
cdr3_aa: CASSPLRRGATYEQYF
cdr3_nt: TGTGCCAGCAGCCCTCTTCGGCGGGGGGCGACCTACGAGCAGTACTTC

cdr3_length: 15
clone_size: -
v_call: TRBV24-1
j_call: TRBJ2-4
d_call: -
cdr3_aa: CATSDQGIAKNIQYF
cdr3_nt: TGTGCCACCAGTGATCAGGGGATAGCCAAAAACATTCAGTACTTC

cdr3_length: 12
clone_size: -
v_call: TRBV6-5
j_call: TRBJ1-5
d_call: -
cdr3_aa: CASRYSNQPQHF
cdr3_nt: TGTGCCAGTAGATATAGCAATCAGCCCCAGCATTTT

cdr3_length: 14
clone_size: once
v_call: TRBV27
j_call: TRBJ1-2
d_call: -
cdr3_aa: CASSAQGANYGYTF
cdr3_nt: TGTGCCAGCAGTGCCCAAGGGGCTAACTATGGCTACACCTTC

cdr3_length: 15
clone_size: -
v_call: TRBV5-6
j_call: TRBJ2-1
d_call: -
cdr3_aa: CASSLNSYSYNEQFF
cdr3_nt: TGTGCCAGCAGCTTGAACTCCTACTCCTACAATGAGCAGTTCTTC

cdr3_length: 15
clone_size: -
v_call: TRBV21-1
j_call: TRBJ2-3
d_call: -
cdr3_aa: CASSKGYLGTDTQYF
cdr3_nt: TGTGCCAGCAGCAAAGGATATTTAGGCACAGATACGCAGTATTTT

cdr3_length: 13
clone_size: -
v_call: TRBV10-2
j_call: TRBJ1-5
d_call: -
cdr3_aa: CASSDSSNQPQHF
cdr3_nt: TGCGCCAGCAGTGACAGTAGCAATCAGCCCCAGCATTTT

cdr3_length: 14
clone_size: -
v_call: TRBV18
j_call: TRBJ1-1
d_call: TRBD1
cdr3_aa: CASSGGTGGTEAFF
cdr3_nt: TGTGCCAGCTCAGGAGGGACAGGCGGCACTGAAGCTTTCTTT

cdr3_length: 16
clone_size: -
v_call: TRBV4-1
j_call: TRBJ2-7
d_call: -
cdr3_aa: CASSQEIGGQTYEQYF
cdr3_nt: TGCGCCAGCAGCCAAGAAATCGGCGGACAGACCTACGAGCAGTACTTC

cdr3_length: 16
clone_size: -
v_call: TRBV4-1
j_call: TRBJ1-4
d_call: -
cdr3_aa: CASSQGTVQTNEKLFF
cdr3_nt: TGCGCCAGCAGCCAAGGGACAGTCCAAACTAATGAAAAACTGTTTTTT

cdr3_length: 16
clone_size: -
v_call: TRBV18
j_call: TRBJ2-3
d_call: TRBD2
cdr3_aa: CASSPRAGVGSDTQYF
cdr3_nt: TGTGCCAGCTCACCTCGAGCGGGAGTGGGGTCAGATACGCAGTATTTT

cdr3_length: 14
clone_size: many
v_call: TRBV5-1
j_call: TRBJ2-7
d_call: -
cdr3_aa: CASSLDLRRGPEYF
cdr3_nt: TGCGCCAGCAGCTTGGACCTCCGGCGGGGACCGGAGTACTTC

cdr3_length: 18
clone_size: -
v_call: TRBV2
j_call: TRBJ2-4
d_call: TRBD2
cdr3_aa: CASSEGGLAVTSGNIQYF
cdr3_nt: TGTGCCAGCAGTGAAGGTGGTCTAGCGGTCACCTCGGGGAACATTCAGTACTTC

cdr3_length: 15
clone_size: -
v_call: TRBV7-7
j_call: TRBJ2-3
d_call: -
cdr3_aa: CASSLAPSGTDTQYF
cdr3_nt: TGTGCCAGCAGCTTAGCCCCCTCGGGCACAGATACGCAGTATTTT